What follows are 26 T cell receptor beta chains derived from one specimen sequenced in a study of blood T cell repertoires in COVID-19. This table comes from immunoSEQ multiplex PCR, and its TCRdb copy is limited to in-frame clones, with some not included. The sample holds some 100,000 clones, around nine tenths seen once. Sequences were obtained from peripheral blood. These receptors all come from a woman aged 80 or older with active COVID-19.

This chain joins TRBV7-9 and TRBJ1-4; tentatively, D is TRBD1 (5 bases). V shed 8 bases and J shed 7 bases, with 14 bases lying between them. The CDR3 sequence is 13 residues long. Germline V gives CDR1 SEHNR, CDR2 FQNEAQ (reference sequence). The CDR3 region has the DNA TGTGCCAGCGGCCGGGGGGAGAGTGAAAAACTGTTTTTT. Its translation is CASGRGESEKLFF.

The chain has TRBV11-2 and TRBJ2-2; possible D gene TRBD2, 6 bases. The CDR3 covers 13 residues. Per germline, CDR1 SGHAT and CDR2 FQNNGV. Trimming shortened V by 2 bases and J by 7 bases, and 8 bases separated the two germline ends. For the CDR3, the DNA is TGTGCCAGCAGCTTATGGAGGGACGGGGAGCTGTTTTTT. It yields the protein CASSLWRDGELFF.

V and J are TRBV10-1 and TRBJ2-3; 8 bases fit TRBD1. The V segment lost 6 bases and the J segment 6 bases; nucleotides outside the gene matches: 17. The germline V gene has CDR1 WNHNN and CDR2 SYGVQD (reference sequence). CDR3 length equals 17 residues. CDR3 nucleotide sequence: TGCGCCAGCAGAGCCGTTTACCCAGGGGGCGGGATCGATACGCAGTATTTT. It codes for CASRAVYPGGGIDTQYF.

In this sample, this clone turned up once. The chain employs TRBV28 and TRBJ2-1; D possibly corresponds to TRBD1 (6 bases). Germline lookup yields CDR1 MDHEN and CDR2 SYDVKM. Trimming stripped 3 bases from V and 4 bases from J, with 19 bases between. CDR3 length: 17 amino acids. The CDR3 protein is CASSFSLVSQGYNEQFF. The CDR3 region has the DNA TGTGCCAGCAGTTTTTCCCTAGTCTCCCAGGGGTACAATGAGCAGTTCTTC.

The rearrangement links TRBV28 to TRBJ2-2; TRBD2 matches at 9 bases. This CDR3 region has 13 residues. Germline CDR1 MDHEN, CDR2 SYDVKM. As DNA, the CDR3 is TGTGGGGGTAGCGGGAGAACGGGCGGGGAGCTGTTTTTT. It yields the protein CGGSGRTGGELFF.

The rearrangement joins TRBV3-1 (or the pseudogene TRBV3-2) to TRBJ2-3; 10 positions match TRBD2. The trim removed 5 bases at V and 5 bases at J, leaving 4 bases unmatched. The length of the CDR3 is 14 residues. CDR1 is LGHDT, CDR2 YNNKEL, per germline (reference sequence). CDR3 in amino acids: CASSASGGGDTQYF. CDR3 DNA: TGTGCCAGCAGCGCTAGCGGGGGCGGAGATACGCAGTATTTT.

V is TRBV7-9 and J is TRBJ1-1; the match to TRBD1 covers 8 bases. V lost 2 bases and J lost 4; bases outside the gene matches: 6. The CDR3 is 15 residues long. Looked up from germline, CDR1 is SEHNR and CDR2 is FQNEAQ (reference sequence). The CDR3 region is CASSLLSGGLTEAFF. The CDR3 bases are TGTGCCAGCAGCTTATTGTCAGGGGGCCTCACTGAAGCTTTCTTT.

In DNA, the CDR3 is TGTGCCAGCAGCACACACAGGGCCTTCTCCTACGAGCAGTACTTC. It yields the protein CASSTHRAFSYEQYF. The V gene is TRBV21-1, the J gene TRBJ2-7; TRBD1 was called by the table and not checked on the DNA. TRBV21-1 is flagged as a pseudogene. The CDR3 length is 15 residues.

A word on this clone: Other DNA sequences from this sample encode an identical CDR3 as well. The chain recombines TRBV7-3 with TRBJ2-1, with 8 bases that match TRBD2. Trimming at V came to 5 bases and at J to 0 bases, leaving 3 bases not matched to a gene. Germline V gene lookup returns CDR1 SGHTA and CDR2 FQGTGA. This CDR3 region has 15 residues. The CDR3 spells CASSPSGSSYNEQFF. The CDR3 DNA reads TGTGCCAGCAGCCCAAGCGGGAGCTCCTACAATGAGCAGTTCTTC.

V gene TRBV20-1 combines with J gene TRBJ2-1; D is uncertain. From germline, CDR1 is DFQATT and CDR2 SNEGSKA (reference sequence). This CDR3 has 16 amino acids. Trimming shortened V by 3 bases and J by 0 bases, and 15 bases separated the two germline ends. The DNA for the CDR3 is TGCAGTGCTAGTCGCAGGATCACCCGCTCCTACAATGAGCAGTTCTTC. Amino acid sequence: CSASRRITRSYNEQFF.

V and J are TRBV27 and TRBJ2-3; TRBD1 aligns across 9 bases. The V gene's germline CDR1 is MNHEY and CDR2 SMNVEV (reference sequence). V gave up 3 bases and J gave up 2 bases; unmatched junction bases: 6. The CDR3 covers 16 residues. CDR3 region: CASSFTGTGYTDTQYF. The CDR3 region has the DNA TGTGCCAGCAGTTTCACCGGGACAGGGTACACAGATACGCAGTATTTT.

The chain has TRBV19 and TRBJ2-1, with D uncertain. The CDR3 spans 14 residues. Trimming cost V 0 bases and J 10 bases, with 13 bases left between them. The germline V gene has CDR1 LNHDA and CDR2 SQIVND (reference sequence). CDR3 protein: CASSIDPEDYEQFF. The CDR3, as DNA: TGTGCCAGTAGTATAGATCCCGAGGATTACGAGCAGTTCTTC.

V is TRBV9 and J is TRBJ2-2, with D possibly matching TRBD2 (6 bases). Germline values: CDR1 SGDLS, CDR2 YYNGEE. V lost 1 base, J lost 7 bases, and 11 bases lay in between. The CDR3 sequence is 14 residues long. The CDR3, as DNA: TGTGCCAGCAGCGTATCCGGGAGTAACGGGGAGCTGTTTTTT. Translated: CASSVSGSNGELFF.

V is TRBV5-8 and J is TRBJ2-7; possible D gene TRBD2, 5 bases. Trimming removed 3 bases at V and 2 bases at J, with 12 bases between. This CDR3 has 14 amino acids. Germline values: CDR1 SGHTS, CDR2 YDEGEE. The CDR3 DNA sequence: TGTGCCAGCAGCTCCGGGGTGGTTCCCTACGAGCAGTACTTC. Translation: CASSSGVVPYEQYF.

The chain uses TRBV7-8 and TRBJ1-3, with D unresolved. The germline V gene has CDR1 SGHVS and CDR2 FQNEAQ. Trimming cost V 1 base and J 2 bases, with 6 bases left between them. This CDR3 is 14 amino acids long. Written as DNA, the CDR3 is TGTGCCAGCAGCTTAGACAGAACTGGAAACACCATATATTTT. The encoded protein is CASSLDRTGNTIYF.

The chain employs TRBV28 and TRBJ2-1, with 10 bases lining up with TRBD1. The trim removed 4 bases at V and 4 bases at J, leaving 13 bases unmatched. Germline V gives CDR1 MDHEN, CDR2 SYDVKM. CDR3 length: 18 amino acids. CDR3 residues: CASSSRFGRTGGYNEQFF. CDR3 coding DNA: TGTGCCAGCAGTTCACGGTTTGGGAGGACAGGGGGTTACAATGAGCAGTTCTTC.

This chain joins TRBV19 and TRBJ2-3; 9 bases are shared with TRBD1. Germline CDR1 reads LNHDA; CDR2 reads SQIVND (reference sequence). V was pared by 3 bases and J by 3 bases, with 4 bases of the junction left unmatched. This CDR3 spans 15 amino acids. CDR3 protein: CASSMPGQGTDTQYF. CDR3 bases: TGTGCCAGTAGTATGCCGGGACAGGGTACAGATACGCAGTATTTT.

The gene calls are TRBV5-1 and TRBJ1-1; no firm D call. CDR1 is SGHRS, CDR2 YFSETQ, per germline. The germline V and J ends were trimmed by 4 bases and 1 base, with 8 bases remaining between them. The CDR3 has 13 amino acids. CDR3 bases: TGCGCCAGCAGCGTGGACGGGAACACTGAAGCTTTCTTT. It yields the protein CASSVDGNTEAFF.

V gene TRBV7-9 combines with J gene TRBJ2-2, with D maybe TRBD2 (5 bases). This CDR3 comprises 15 residues. Trimming stripped 3 bases from V and 1 base from J, with 9 bases between. The germline V gene has CDR1 SEHNR and CDR2 FQNEAQ (reference sequence). The CDR3 loop is CASSFSGLNTGELFF. CDR3 DNA sequence: TGTGCCAGCAGCTTTTCAGGACTGAACACCGGGGAGCTGTTTTTT.

The J gene is TRBJ2-1, the V gene TRBV4-3; 8 bases are a match to TRBD1. The CDR3 sequence is 16 residues long. Germline-derived CDR1 and CDR2 are LGHNA and YSLEER. The junction had 7 bases not matched to a gene; V was cut back by 0 bases and J by 6 bases. The CDR3 loop is CASSQDGQGAVNEQFF. CDR3 nucleotides: TGCGCCAGCAGCCAAGATGGGCAGGGGGCGGTCAATGAGCAGTTCTTC.

The chain employs TRBV7-2 and TRBJ1-5; D is ambiguous. CDR3 length: 15 amino acids. Trimming stripped 1 base from V and 1 base from J, with 8 bases between. Germline-derived CDR1 and CDR2 are SGHTA and FQGNSA. The CDR3: CASSLVPLSNQPQHF. DNA of the CDR3: TGTGCCAGCAGCTTAGTACCTCTAAGCAATCAGCCCCAGCATTTT.

For the CDR3, the DNA is TGTGCCACCAGTGATTCAGGGCCTGGGGCCAACGTCCTGACTTTC. Translated, it gives CATSDSGPGANVLTF. The V call is TRBV24-1, the J call TRBJ2-6; tentative D call: TRBD1 (5 bases). CDR3 length equals 15 residues. Trimming cost V 2 bases and J 2 bases, with 6 bases left between them. Germline V gene sequence: CDR1 KGHDR, CDR2 SFDVKD.

This clone was counted a single time. The rearrangement links TRBV28 to TRBJ1-2; perhaps TRBD1 as D (6 bases). This CDR3 region has 14 residues. The V end lost 5 bases, the J end lost 4 bases, and 14 bases lay between the germline ends. Looked up from germline, CDR1 is MDHEN and CDR2 is SYDVKM. In DNA form, the CDR3 reads TGTGCCAGCAGTCCCACAGTGGACAGCTATGGCTACACCTTC. This translates into CASSPTVDSYGYTF.

This chain joins TRBV5-1 and TRBJ2-2, with D uncertain. This CDR3 spans 15 amino acids. Trimming shortened V by 0 bases and J by 3 bases, and 9 bases separated the two germline ends. Germline CDR1 reads SGHRS; CDR2 reads YFSETQ. CDR3 DNA: TGCGCCAGCAGCTTGGAACGCGTGGACACCGGGGAGCTGTTTTTT. Protein product: CASSLERVDTGELFF.

V gene TRBV28 combines with J gene TRBJ2-3; tentative D call: TRBD1 (8 bases). The germline V gene has CDR1 MDHEN and CDR2 SYDVKM. With 1 base removed from V and 5 bases from J, the gap between germline ends came to 28 bases. The CDR3 is 20 amino acids. CDR3 loop: CASSLFREAPYRGGRDTQYF. The CDR3 coding sequence is TGTGCCAGCAGTTTATTTAGGGAGGCCCCTTACAGGGGGGGGAGAGATACGCAGTATTTT.

The rearrangement uses TRBV29-1 and TRBJ2-3; D is unresolved. The germline gives CDR1 SQVTM, CDR2 ANQGSEA. The CDR3 runs 12 residues. The V gene lost 5 bases and the J gene lost 0 bases, with 6 bases spanning the gap. CDR3 coding DNA: TGCAGCGTTCGTTCTAGCACAGATACGCAGTATTTT. Its protein is CSVRSSTDTQYF.